This TCR beta chain was recorded in a study of shared clonotypes between healthy human individuals. Germline assignment: CDR1 MDHEN and CDR2 SYDVKM. This CDR3 has 15 residues. Trimming removed 6 bases at V and 6 bases at J, with 17 bases between. The study separated CD4+ cells into CD45RA+ naive and CD45RA-negative memory subsets. The data were produced by immunoSEQ multiplex PCR, yet TCRdb's version contains in-frame clones alone and is incomplete. This repertoire shows under 2.5 million clones, 85% to 95% found once; its top ten account for approximately 0.41%. The chain has TRBV28 and TRBJ2-2, with D perhaps TRBD2 (6 bases). The receptor comes from a man aged 18 to 30 in good health. Some clones in this sample may be carry-over from other donors' samples. Sequencing was performed on naive CD4+ T cells from PBMCs. Documented subset: CD45RA+ positively selected. The CDR3, as DNA: TGTGCCAGCAGAACTCAGGGAGGTCGGTCCGGGGAGCTGTTTTTT. It yields the protein CASRTQGGRSGELFF.